Listed below are T cell receptor beta chains from one sample, sequenced in a study of T-cell memory formation after mild COVID-19. TCRdb ran MiXCR on the 5' RACE reads and lists one entry per CDR3 protein. The sample holds more than 250,000 distinct CDR3 sequences, 15% to 20% seen once. Sequencing used PBMCs or a T cell subset sorted from them (not recorded which). The receptors originated from a man aged 18 to 29 who had mild COVID-19 (a few samples of this study predate the infection). Cell type and time point are not known. CDR3s include the opening cysteine and the closing phenylalanine or tryptophan. The order of the fields is clone size, J gene, V gene, D gene, CDR3 protein, CDR3 DNA. The D gene is left open where the match is weak. Rows may omit the clone size; those that give it use once, few, many or a size class.

few | TRBJ2-1 | TRBV3-1 | TRBD2 | CASRRGLAGRGEQFF | TGTGCCAGCAGACGAGGACTAGCGGGCCGGGGAGAGCAGTTCTTC
once | TRBJ1-6 | TRBV11-1 | - | CASSLDRSDSPLHF | TGTGCCAGCAGTCTTGACAGGAGCGATTCACCCCTCCACTTT
few | TRBJ1-1 | TRBV7-9 | - | CASSESGIEAFF | TGTGCCAGCAGCGAATCCGGGATTGAAGCTTTCTTT
few | TRBJ1-2 | TRBV10-3 | - | CAISESTSTSYGYTF | TGTGCCATCAGTGAGTCGACGTCGACCTCCTATGGCTACACCTTC
medium-sized | TRBJ2-1 | TRBV4-3 | TRBD2 | CASSQETSGGYNEQFF | TGCGCCAGCAGCCAAGAAACTAGCGGGGGGTACAATGAGCAGTTCTTC
- | TRBJ1-1 | TRBV12-3/TRBV12-4 | - | CASSQRAKRDTEAFF | TGTGCCAGCAGCCAAAGAGCAAAACGGGACACTGAAGCTTTCTTT
few | TRBJ2-3 | TRBV9 | - | CASSVEIPTDTQYF | TGTGCCAGCAGCGTAGAGATCCCCACAGATACGCAGTATTTT
- | TRBJ1-2 | TRBV4-3 | TRBD1 | CASSQKPGQAYGYTF | TGCGCCAGCAGCCAAAAACCGGGACAGGCCTATGGCTACACCTTC
- | TRBJ2-1 | TRBV9 | - | CASSGPGADSYNEQFF | TGTGCCAGCAGCGGGCCGGGGGCAGACTCCTACAATGAGCAGTTCTTC
- | TRBJ1-5 | TRBV7-2 | - | CASSFGGWGSNQPQHF | TGTGCCAGCAGCTTTGGGGGGTGGGGTTCCAATCAGCCCCAGCATTTT
many | TRBJ2-7 | TRBV7-9 | - | CASSFGDSYEQYF | TGTGCCAGCAGCTTCGGGGACTCCTACGAGCAGTACTTC
- | TRBJ2-5 | TRBV6-5 | - | CASSRTQRIGETQYF | TGTGCCAGCTCGCGGACACAAAGAATTGGGGAGACCCAGTACTTC
- | TRBJ1-2 | TRBV18 | - | CASSPRERDGYTF | TGTGCCAGCTCCCCCCGGGAGCGGGATGGCTACACCTTC
- | TRBJ2-1 | TRBV7-2 | TRBD1 | CASSFPDRGLFGQFF | TGTGCCAGCAGCTTTCCTGACAGGGGGCTTTTCGGGCAGTTCTTC
few | TRBJ2-6 | TRBV6-5 | TRBD2 | CASSYPHAGAGANVLTF | TGTGCCAGCAGTTACCCCCACGCGGGGGCTGGGGCCAACGTCCTGACTTTC
few | TRBJ1-2 | TRBV18 | - | CASSDEVSYGYTF | TGTGCCAGCTCCGACGAGGTTTCTTATGGCTACACCTTC
- | TRBJ2-1 | TRBV4-1 | - | CASSQDWGGNEQFF | TGCGCCAGCAGCCAAGATTGGGGTGGCAATGAGCAGTTCTTC
few | TRBJ2-3 | TRBV9 | TRBD1 | CASSYGQGGVDTQYF | TGTGCCAGCAGCTACGGACAGGGAGGAGTAGATACGCAGTATTTT
few | TRBJ2-5 | TRBV6-6 | - | CASSYSRLGPETQYF | TGTGCCAGCAGTTACTCGAGGCTGGGCCCAGAGACCCAGTACTTC
few | TRBJ1-2 | TRBV6-2/TRBV6-3 | - | CASSSFQTAYGYTF | TGTGCCAGCAGTTCCTTCCAGACAGCCTATGGCTACACCTTC
- | TRBJ2-5 | TRBV6-5 | TRBD1 | CASSALLGQGLQTQYF | TGTGCCAGCAGCGCCCTCCTAGGACAGGGGTTACAGACCCAGTACTTC
- | TRBJ2-2 | TRBV9 | TRBD2 | CASSAPRTSGGPNTGELFF | TGTGCCAGCAGCGCCCCGCGGACTAGCGGGGGACCGAACACCGGGGAGCTGTTTTTT
few | TRBJ1-4 | TRBV12-3/TRBV12-4 | - | CASSLGTLFWREKLFF | TGTGCCAGCAGTTTGGGGACGCTATTTTGGAGGGAAAAACTGTTTTTT
- | TRBJ2-3 | TRBV20-1 | TRBD2 | CSALRAAGYPDTQYF | TGCAGTGCTCTGAGGGCAGCGGGGTATCCAGATACGCAGTATTTT
- | TRBJ2-1 | TRBV7-2 | - | CASSLRSEGEQFF | TGTGCCAGCAGCTTACGCAGTGAAGGCGAGCAGTTCTTC
many | TRBJ2-1 | TRBV7-2 | - | CASSQDSMIGQFF | TGTGCCAGCAGTCAAGACAGCATGATAGGGCAGTTCTTC
- | TRBJ1-2 | TRBV4-1 | - | CASRSARTENYGYTF | TGCGCCAGCAGGTCCGCCCGGACAGAAAACTATGGCTACACCTTC
few | TRBJ2-5 | TRBV15 | TRBD2 | CATSRDRFRGGLETQYF | TGTGCCACCAGCAGAGATCGGTTTCGCGGGGGGTTGGAGACCCAGTACTTC
many | TRBJ2-3 | TRBV7-2 | - | CASSSPETDTQYF | TGTGCCAGCAGCAGCCCAGAGACAGATACGCAGTATTTT
many | TRBJ2-1 | TRBV6-2/TRBV6-3 | - | CASSPGNEQFF | TGTGCCAGCAGTCCGGGGAATGAGCAGTTCTTC
- | TRBJ1-5 | TRBV18 | - | CASSPRPVARAGEGPQHF | TGTGCCAGCTCACCACGCCCCGTGGCCAGGGCCGGGGAAGGGCCCCAGCATTTT
few | TRBJ2-7 | TRBV20-1 | TRBD1 | CSARMGQGRNEQYF | TGCAGTGCTAGAATGGGACAGGGTCGGAACGAGCAGTACTTC
few | TRBJ2-3 | TRBV11-1 | TRBD1 | CASSLGDRSTDTQYF | TGTGCCAGCAGCTTAGGGGACAGGTCCACAGATACGCAGTATTTT
- | TRBJ1-5 | TRBV7-8 | - | CASTPRPDPGNQPQHF | TGTGCCAGCACACCCCGTCCGGACCCAGGCAATCAGCCCCAGCATTTT
few | TRBJ2-5 | TRBV27 | - | CASSLVGGPETQYF | TGTGCCAGCAGTTTGGTTGGGGGCCCGGAGACCCAGTACTTC
- | TRBJ2-1 | TRBV20-1 | - | CSAREVGAYNEQFF | TGCAGTGCTAGAGAGGTGGGAGCCTACAATGAGCAGTTCTTC
many | TRBJ2-3 | TRBV20-1 | - | CSAWLNTDTQYF | TGCAGTGCCTGGCTAAACACAGATACGCAGTATTTT
few | TRBJ1-4 | TRBV4-3 | - | CASSYWGGTTNEKLFF | TGCGCCAGCAGCTATTGGGGGGGGACAACTAATGAAAAACTGTTTTTT
- | TRBJ2-4 | TRBV6-5 | - | CASGKGLFKYF | TGTGCCAGCGGGAAGGGGCTTTTTAAGTACTTC
- | TRBJ2-5 | TRBV5-8 | - | CASSRGHHGGTQYF | TGTGCCAGCAGCCGAGGGCACCACGGTGGGACCCAGTACTTC
few | TRBJ1-5 | TRBV7-9 | - | CASSSRGGENQPQHF | TGTGCCAGCAGCTCACGGGGGGGCGAAAATCAGCCCCAGCATTTT
many | TRBJ2-3 | TRBV11-2 | TRBD2 | CASSPVQAGGSTDTQYF | TGTGCCAGCAGCCCCGTGCAAGCGGGGGGGAGCACAGATACGCAGTATTTT
once | TRBJ2-3 | TRBV15 | - | CATKPAGTDTQYF | TGTGCCACTAAGCCAGCAGGCACAGATACGCAGTATTTT
many | TRBJ2-7 | TRBV9 | - | CASSVRDGTYEQYF | TGTGCCAGCAGCGTACGGGACGGGACCTACGAGCAGTACTTC
- | TRBJ2-7 | TRBV20-1 | - | CSARGLGAGDEQYF | TGCAGTGCTAGAGGCCTGGGGGCGGGTGACGAGCAGTACTTC
- | TRBJ2-5 | TRBV7-8 | - | CASSQMGQGEETQYF | TGTGCCAGCAGTCAGATGGGGCAGGGCGAAGAGACCCAGTACTTC
few | TRBJ2-3 | TRBV6-5 | - | CASSPNNRGSTDTQYF | TGTGCCAGCAGCCCCAACAACCGAGGGAGCACAGATACGCAGTATTTT
- | TRBJ2-2 | TRBV4-1 | - | CASSHIWASGELFF | TGCGCCAGCAGCCATATTTGGGCTAGCGGGGAGCTGTTTTTT